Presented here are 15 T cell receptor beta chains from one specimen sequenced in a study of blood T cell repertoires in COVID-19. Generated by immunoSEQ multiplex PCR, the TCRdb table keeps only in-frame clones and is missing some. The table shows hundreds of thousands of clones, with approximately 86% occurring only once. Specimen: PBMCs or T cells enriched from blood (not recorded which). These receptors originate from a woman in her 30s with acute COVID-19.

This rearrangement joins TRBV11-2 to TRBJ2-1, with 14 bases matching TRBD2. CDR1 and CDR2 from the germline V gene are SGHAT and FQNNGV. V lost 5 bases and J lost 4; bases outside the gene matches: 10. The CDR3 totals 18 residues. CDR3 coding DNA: TGTGCCAGCAGCCTTACAGTCGGACTAGCGGGGGGATACAATGAGCAGTTCTTC. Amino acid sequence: CASSLTVGLAGGYNEQFF.

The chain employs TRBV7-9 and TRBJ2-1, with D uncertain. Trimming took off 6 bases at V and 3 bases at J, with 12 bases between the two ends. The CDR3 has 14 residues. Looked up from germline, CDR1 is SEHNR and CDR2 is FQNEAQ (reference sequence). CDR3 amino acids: CASSFTSFYNEQFF. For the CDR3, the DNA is TGTGCCAGCAGTTTTACATCTTTCTACAATGAGCAGTTCTTC.

CDR3 region: CASSQGERTDQPQHF. DNA of the CDR3: TGCGCCAGCAGCCAAGGGGAGCGGACCGATCAGCCCCAGCATTTT. This chain connects TRBV4-1 to TRBJ1-5; D remains unclear. Germline V CDR1 and CDR2: MGHRA, YSYEKL. The CDR3 runs 15 residues. V dropped 1 base and J dropped 5 bases, with 12 bases sitting between them.

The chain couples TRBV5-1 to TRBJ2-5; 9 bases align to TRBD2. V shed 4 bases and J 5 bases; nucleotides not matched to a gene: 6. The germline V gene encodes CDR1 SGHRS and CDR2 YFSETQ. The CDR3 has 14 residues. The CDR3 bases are TGCGCCAGCAGCGGCGGGACTAGCCGGGAGACCCAGTACTTC. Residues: CASSGGTSRETQYF.

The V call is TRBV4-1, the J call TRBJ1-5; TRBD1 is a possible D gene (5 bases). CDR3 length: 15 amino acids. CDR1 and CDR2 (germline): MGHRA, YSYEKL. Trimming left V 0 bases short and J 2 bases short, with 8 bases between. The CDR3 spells CASSQEGVGNQPQHF. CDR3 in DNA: TGCGCCAGCAGCCAAGAAGGGGTCGGCAATCAGCCCCAGCATTTT.

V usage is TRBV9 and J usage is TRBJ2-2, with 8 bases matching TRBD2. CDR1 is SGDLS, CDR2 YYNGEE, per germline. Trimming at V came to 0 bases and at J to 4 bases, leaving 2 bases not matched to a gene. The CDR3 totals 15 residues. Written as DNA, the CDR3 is TGTGCCAGCAGCGTAGAAACTAGCGGCACCGGGGAGCTGTTTTTT. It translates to CASSVETSGTGELFF.

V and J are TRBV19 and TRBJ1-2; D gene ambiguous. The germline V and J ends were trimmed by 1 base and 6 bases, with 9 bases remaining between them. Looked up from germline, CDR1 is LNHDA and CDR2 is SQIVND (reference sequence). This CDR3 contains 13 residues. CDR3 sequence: CASSIGPGHGYTF. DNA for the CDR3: TGTGCCAGTAGTATAGGTCCCGGTCATGGCTACACCTTC.

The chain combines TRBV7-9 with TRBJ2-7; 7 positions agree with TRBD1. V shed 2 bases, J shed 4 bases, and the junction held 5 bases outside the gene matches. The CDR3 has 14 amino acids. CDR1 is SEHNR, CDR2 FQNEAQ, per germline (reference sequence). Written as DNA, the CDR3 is TGTGCCAGCAGCTTAATGACAGGGTGGTACGAGCAGTACTTC. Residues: CASSLMTGWYEQYF.

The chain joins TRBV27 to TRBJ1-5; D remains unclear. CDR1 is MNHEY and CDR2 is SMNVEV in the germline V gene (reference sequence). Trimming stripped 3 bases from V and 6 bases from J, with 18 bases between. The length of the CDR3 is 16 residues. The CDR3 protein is CASSFTSVGGFQPQHF. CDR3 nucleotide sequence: TGTGCCAGCAGTTTTACCTCCGTAGGAGGGTTTCAGCCCCAGCATTTT.

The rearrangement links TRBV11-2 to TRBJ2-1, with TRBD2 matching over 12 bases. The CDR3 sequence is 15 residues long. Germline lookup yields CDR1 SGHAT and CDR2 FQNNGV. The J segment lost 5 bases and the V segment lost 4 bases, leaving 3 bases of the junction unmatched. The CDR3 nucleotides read TGTGCCAGCAGCTCGAGGACTAGCGGGGACAATGAGCAGTTCTTC. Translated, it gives CASSSRTSGDNEQFF.

CDR3 protein: CASSPQVYNEQFF. CDR3 bases: TGTGCCAGCAGCCCACAGGTATACAATGAGCAGTTCTTC. The V call is TRBV6-5, the J call TRBJ2-1; D perhaps matches TRBD1 (5 bases). Germline CDR1 and CDR2: MNHEY and SVGAGI. This CDR3 is 13 amino acids long. V lost 6 bases and J 4 bases, leaving 10 bases between the germline ends.

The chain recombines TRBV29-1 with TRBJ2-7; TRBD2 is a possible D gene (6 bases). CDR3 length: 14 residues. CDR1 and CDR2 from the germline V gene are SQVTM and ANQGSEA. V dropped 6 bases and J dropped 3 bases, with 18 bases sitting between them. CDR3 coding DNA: TGCAGCGTGGGCGGAGGGAACCCCTACTACGAGCAGTACTTC. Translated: CSVGGGNPYYEQYF.

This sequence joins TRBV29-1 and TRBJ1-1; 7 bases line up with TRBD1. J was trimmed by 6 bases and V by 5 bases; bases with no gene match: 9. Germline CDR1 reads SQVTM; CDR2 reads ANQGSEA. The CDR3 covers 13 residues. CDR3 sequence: CSVSLDRAPEAFF. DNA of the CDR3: TGCAGCGTTTCTCTAGACAGGGCCCCTGAAGCTTTCTTT. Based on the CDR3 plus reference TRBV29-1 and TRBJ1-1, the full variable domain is SAVISQKPSRDICQRGTSLTIQCQVDSQVTMMFWYRQQPGQSLTLIATANQGSEATYESGFVIDKFPISRPNLTFSTLTVSNMSPEDSSIYLCSVSLDRAPEAFFGQGTRLTVV.

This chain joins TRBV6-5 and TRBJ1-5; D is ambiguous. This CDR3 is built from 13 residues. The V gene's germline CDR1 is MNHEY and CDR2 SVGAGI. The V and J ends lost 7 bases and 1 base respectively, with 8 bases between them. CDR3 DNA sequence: TGTGCCAGCATAGACAAGAGCAATCAGCCCCAGCATTTT. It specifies CASIDKSNQPQHF.

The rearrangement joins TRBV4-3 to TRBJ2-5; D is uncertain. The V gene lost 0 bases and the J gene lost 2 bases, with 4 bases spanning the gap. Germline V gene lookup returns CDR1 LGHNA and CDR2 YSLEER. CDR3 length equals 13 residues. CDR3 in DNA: TGCGCCAGCAGCCAAGACAGACAAGAGACCCAGTACTTC. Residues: CASSQDRQETQYF.